This TCR beta chain is drawn from a study of T cell responses to AZD1222 COVID-19 vaccine. A word on this clone: Antigen unknown.

The CDR3 is 15 residues long. The ends were cut back, 1 base at V and 3 bases at J, with 13 bases in the middle. Germline-derived CDR1 and CDR2 are MGHRA and YSYEKL. Overall study findings and caveats: Mostly white British, mostly female donors; authors suggested clonal diversity may be underestimated. Across the whole spike, CD4 TCRs peaked at regions 160-218 and 743-854.

Only in-frame clones appear in the TCRdb table, and some are missing; sequencing was by immunoSEQ multiplex PCR. Of over 150,000 clones detected, more than 80% appear once; the ten largest clones hold about 6.1%. This chain uses TRBV4-1 with TRBJ2-7; D remains unclear. The sequence came from an adult in good health. This specimen was peripheral blood, taken on day 0 of AZD1222 vaccination. CDR3 sequence: CASSQGGRGVYEQYF. CDR3 nucleotides: TGCGCCAGCAGCCAAGGAGGTCGCGGAGTCTACGAGCAGTACTTC.